The 2 T cell receptor beta chains reported below all come from one sample, sequenced in a study of CD4 T cells in relation to SARS-CoV-2 and coronaviruses. Some clones are missing from TCRdb's copy, which holds only in-frame ones; the method was immunoSEQ multiplex PCR. The sample records 55,000 to 70,000 clones, approximately 95% being singletons. Unexposed donor CD4+ T cells date from about 2011-2018, before the COVID-19 pandemic. Source material: naive CD4+ T cells from PBMCs. Subset defined: naive CD4+ T cells isolated by negative enrichment. These receptors were taken from a human donor in good health.

The chain carries TRBV5-1 and TRBJ2-7; the D gene is possibly TRBD1 (6 bases). V lost 4 bases to trimming and J lost 4 bases, with 12 bases between them. The CDR3 extends over 13 amino acids. Germline V gene sequence: CDR1 SGHRS, CDR2 YFSETQ. This CDR3 reads CASSQGQLYEQYF. CDR3 coding DNA: TGCGCCAGCAGCCAAGGACAGCTTTACGAGCAGTACTTC. The entire variable domain, with the rest obtained from reference TRBV5-1 and TRBJ2-7, is as follows: KAGVTQTPRYLIKTRGQQVTLSCSPISGHRSVSWYQQTPGQGLQFLFEYFSETQRNKGNFPGRFSGRQFSNSRSEMNVSTLELGDSALYLCASSQGQLYEQYFGPGTRLTVT.

The CDR3 spells CASSFGQYNEQFF. In DNA form, the CDR3 reads TGTGCCAGCAGCTTTGGGCAATACAATGAGCAGTTCTTC. J is TRBJ2-1 and V is TRBV7-9; D unclear. The CDR3 length is 13 residues. The V gene's germline CDR1 is SEHNR and CDR2 FQNEAQ (reference sequence). V was cut by 3 bases and J by 4 bases, with 7 bases left in between.